What follows are 16 T cell receptor beta chains derived from one specimen sequenced in a study of shared clonotypes between healthy human individuals. Generated by immunoSEQ multiplex PCR, the TCRdb table keeps only in-frame clones and is missing some. The sample lists more than 80,000 clones, 65% to 70% occurring once. Specimen: memory CD8+ T cells sorted from blood. Subset specified: CD45RO+ cells pooled with CCR7-negative TemRA cells. All receptors derive from a man aged 25 to 45 in good health.

This clone turned up a few times. The chain joins TRBV6-1 to TRBJ2-5; D perhaps matches TRBD1 (7 bases). Trimming removed 2 bases from V and 1 base from J, with 20 bases in between. This CDR3 contains 18 residues. Germline CDR1 MNHNS, CDR2 SASEGT. The CDR3: CASSEKVFAGGGQETQYF. The CDR3 region has the DNA TGTGCCAGCAGTGAAAAGGTGTTTGCAGGGGGAGGCCAAGAGACCCAGTACTTC.

V gene TRBV6-1 combines with J gene TRBJ2-7; either TRBD1 or TRBD2 may supply D (5 bases each). Germline V lookup: CDR1 MNHNS, CDR2 SASEGT. CDR3 length equals 16 residues. V gave up 1 base and J gave up 3 bases, with 16 bases separating them. The CDR3, as DNA: TGTGCCAGCAGTGAAGGGTTTGGGGACCCATACTACGAGCAGTACTTC. Translation gives CASSEGFGDPYYEQYF.

There are many counts of this clone. V gene TRBV27 combines with J gene TRBJ2-2; D gene ambiguous. The CDR3 extends over 13 amino acids. Trimming shortened V by 5 bases and J by 6 bases, and 10 bases separated the two germline ends. Germline values: CDR1 MNHEY, CDR2 SMNVEV (reference sequence). The CDR3 protein is CASSNDIPGELFF. The CDR3 nucleotides are TGTGCCAGCAGTAATGACATCCCCGGGGAGCTGTTTTTT.

The V call is TRBV6-1, the J call TRBJ2-7, with D perhaps TRBD2 (5 bases). The germline V gene has CDR1 MNHNS and CDR2 SASEGT. CDR3 length: 13 residues. The germline V and J ends were trimmed by 1 base and 7 bases, with 11 bases remaining between them. The CDR3 DNA reads TGTGCCAGCAGTGAAGTGGCAAGAGGGGAGCAGTACTTC. This gives the protein CASSEVARGEQYF.

The J gene is TRBJ2-1, the V gene TRBV7-2, with TRBD2 matching over 13 bases. The CDR3 has 16 amino acids. Per the germline V gene, CDR1 is SGHTA and CDR2 is FQGNSA. V gave up 5 bases and J gave up 4 bases; unmatched junction bases: 5. The DNA for the CDR3 is TGTGCCAGCAGCAACACGGGACTAGCGGGATACAATGAGCAGTTCTTC. Its translation is CASSNTGLAGYNEQFF.

This clone was observed a handful of times. V and J are TRBV19 and TRBJ2-5; tentatively, D is TRBD1 (6 bases). Germline V gene sequence: CDR1 LNHDA, CDR2 SQIVND (reference sequence). CDR3 size: 15 residues. Trimming removed 5 bases at V and 0 bases at J, with 13 bases between. This CDR3 is CASSANTGYQETQYF. The CDR3 DNA reads as TGTGCCAGTAGTGCCAATACAGGGTACCAAGAGACCCAGTACTTC. The full variable domain, completed using reference TRBV19 and TRBJ2-5, is DGGITQSPKYLFRKEGQNVTLSCEQNLNHDAMYWYRQDPGQGLRLIYYSQIVNDFQKGDIAEGYSVSREKKESFPLTVTSAQKNPTAFYLCASSANTGYQETQYFGPGTRLLVL.

The chain is built from TRBV25-1 and TRBJ1-4, with 11 bases lining up with TRBD1. The CDR3 is made up of 14 amino acids. CDR1 is MGHDK and CDR2 is SYGVNS in the germline V gene. Germline trimming cut 5 bases from V and 6 bases from J; bases unmatched to any gene: 2. The CDR3 here is CASSRTGGDEKLFF. CDR3 DNA sequence: TGTGCCAGCAGTAGGACAGGGGGCGATGAAAAACTGTTTTTT.

V usage is TRBV5-1 and J usage is TRBJ2-5; 7 positions agree with TRBD2. With V trimmed by 1 base and J by 4 bases, 10 bases remained unmatched. Germline V lookup: CDR1 SGHRS, CDR2 YFSETQ. The CDR3 runs to 16 residues. The CDR3 DNA sequence: TGCGCCAGCAGCTTGTCCGGAACGGGGGAGGGAGAGACCCAGTACTTC. This codes for CASSLSGTGEGETQYF.

The chain carries TRBV2 and TRBJ1-1; 9 bases line up with TRBD1. J gave up 7 bases and V 8 bases, and 5 bases lay outside the gene matches. The CDR3 has 12 amino acids. Looked up from germline, CDR1 is SNHLY and CDR2 is FYNNEI. The CDR3 loop is CASLQGAFEAFF. In nucleotides, the CDR3 is TGTGCCAGCCTACAGGGGGCTTTTGAAGCTTTCTTT. The full variable domain, rest sourced from reference TRBV2 and TRBJ1-1, is EPEVTQTPSHQVTQMGQEVILRCVPISNHLYFYWYRQILGQKVEFLVSFYNNEISEKSEIFDDQFSVERPDGSNFTLKIRSTKLEDSAMYFCASLQGAFEAFFGQGTRLTVV.

The V and J genes are TRBV18 and TRBJ2-1; perhaps TRBD2 as D (6 bases). This CDR3 is 13 amino acids long. Trimming shortened V by 3 bases and J by 10 bases, and 13 bases separated the two germline ends. Germline V gene data show CDR1 as KGHSH and CDR2 as LQKENI. Here the CDR3 reads CASSPEGRREQFF. The CDR3 DNA is TGTGCCAGCTCACCGGAGGGTCGTAGGGAGCAGTTCTTC.

In this sample, this clone turned up a few times. The rearrangement uses TRBV6-4 and TRBJ1-1; 7 nucleotides line up with TRBD1. There are 15 residues in the CDR3. CDR1 is MRHNA and CDR2 is SNTAGT in the germline V gene. The J segment lost 0 bases and the V segment lost 5 bases, leaving 6 bases of the junction unmatched. CDR3 sequence reads: CASSPGTDLNTEAFF. CDR3 in DNA: TGTGCCAGCAGTCCTGGGACAGACTTGAACACTGAAGCTTTCTTT.

This clone was detected a few times. This chain links TRBV27 with TRBJ2-7, with TRBD2 identical over 8 bases. The junction had 10 bases not matched to a gene; V was cut back by 6 bases and J by 0 bases. Germline-derived CDR1 and CDR2 are MNHEY and SMNVEV (reference sequence). CDR3 length: 16 residues. The CDR3 region has the DNA TGTGCCAGCAGCAAGCGTTTCGGGGGGGCCTCCTACGAGCAGTACTTC. Amino acids: CASSKRFGGASYEQYF.

The chain joins TRBV27 to TRBJ2-1; possibly TRBD1 for D (5 bases). CDR1 and CDR2 from the germline V gene are MNHEY and SMNVEV (reference sequence). This CDR3 region has 12 residues. V shed 3 bases and J shed 6 bases, with 6 bases lying between them. The CDR3 nucleotides read TGTGCCAGCAGTTTTCAGGGCAATGAGCAGTTCTTC. As protein: CASSFQGNEQFF.

The rearrangement joins TRBV5-6 to TRBJ1-1; 8 bases map to TRBD1. CDR3 length: 15 residues. The germline gives CDR1 SGHDT, CDR2 YYEEEE. V lost 4 bases to trimming and J lost 7 bases; unmatched junction nucleotides: 12. The CDR3 protein is CASSLRQGTHLEAFF. The CDR3 nucleotides are TGTGCCAGCAGCCTTAGACAGGGGACCCATCTTGAAGCTTTCTTT.

In its sample, this clone was seen many times. This rearrangement joins TRBV6-1 to TRBJ1-5; 9 bases are shared with TRBD1. V trimming: 10 bases; J trimming: 7 bases; junction bases outside the gene matches: 8. This CDR3 spans 13 amino acids. CDR1 is MNHNS, CDR2 SASEGT, per germline. The CDR3, as DNA: TGTGCCACCAGACAGGGGGAAAGCCAGCCCCAGCATTTT. Its translation: CATRQGESQPQHF.

As regards this clone: A junction end diverges from the germline sequence, so it may reflect a read error. The V call is TRBV5-4, the J call TRBJ2-6; 10 bases are shared with TRBD1. The CDR3 extends over 17 amino acids. Per germline, CDR1 SGHNT and CDR2 YYREEE (reference sequence). The CDR3: CASSQGDRGSGANVLTF. As DNA, the CDR3 is TGCGCCAGCAGCCAAGGGGACAGGGGCTCTGGGGCCAACGTCCTGACTTTC.